Reported below is one T cell receptor beta chain. The data were obtained in a study of blood T cell repertoires in COVID-19. As originally analysed: Estimation of nucleated cell counts relied on the amplification of reference gene primers. The assay was immunoSEQ multiplex PCR, and TCRdb's table has in-frame clones only and misses some. For V, J and clone size, that table is used; D and trimming come from the DNA. The top ten hold around 8.8% of the sample, which has around 200,000 clones, roughly four fifths seen once. This TCR was recovered from a man in his forties or fifties who had recovered from COVID-19. The sample consisted of PBMCs or T cells enriched from blood (not recorded which).

CDR3 sequence (DNA): TGTGCCAGTCTCCAACCCGGGACTATGAAGACCCAGTACTTC. Translation gives CASLQPGTMKTQYF. The chain couples TRBV11-2 to TRBJ2-5; 7 bases fit TRBD2. Germline CDR1 reads SGHAT; CDR2 reads FQNNGV. The CDR3 spans 14 residues. J gave up 6 bases and V 9 bases, and 13 bases lay outside the gene matches.